The subject of this entry is one TCR beta chain. This entry is derived from a study of CXCR3-negative and CXCR3-positive naive CD8 T cells. Libraries were UMI-labeled 5' RACE TRB cDNA. TCRdb re-called the 5' RACE reads, yielding one record per CDR3 amino acid sequence without DNA. Its table lists about 7,200 distinct CDR3 sequences. Germline assignment: CDR1 MGHDK and CDR2 SYGVNS. There are 14 residues in the CDR3. The sequenced sample was naive CXCR3- CD8+ T cells from blood. Stated subset: CD45RO-CCR7+CD27+CD95- naive CD8+ T cells lacking CXCR3 (TNR3-). This receptor was taken from a human donor in good health. Some clones in this sample may be carry-over from other donors' samples. The rearrangement uses TRBV25-1 and TRBJ1-2. This CDR3 reads CASSDVGTNYGYTF.